The clone carrying this T cell receptor beta chain was counted a few times. Its antigen is undetermined. This CDR3 has 16 amino acids. The germline gives CDR1 MNHNS, CDR2 SASEGT. With 5 bases clipped from V and 4 bases from J, the junction kept 11 bases outside the gene matches. The data were obtained in a study of response to subunit inactivated influenza vaccine. TCRdb re-analysed the RT-PCR reads in MiXCR, keeping a single row per CDR3 protein. Of more than 450,000 distinct CDR3 sequences in the sample, about 12% are singletons; the top ten hold about a tenth. Study-level results: Few new T cells, the authors suggested, are recruited by each seasonal influenza vaccination.

The clonotype originates from a man in his forties or fifties who received an inactivated influenza vaccine. The input for sequencing was PBMCs from blood, taken on the day of vaccination. V and J are TRBV6-1 and TRBJ1-1, with 9 bases fitting TRBD1. Here the CDR3 reads CASSTRRTGVSTEAFF. The CDR3 bases are TGTGCCAGCAGTACACGCAGGACAGGGGTGAGCACTGAAGCTTTCTTT.